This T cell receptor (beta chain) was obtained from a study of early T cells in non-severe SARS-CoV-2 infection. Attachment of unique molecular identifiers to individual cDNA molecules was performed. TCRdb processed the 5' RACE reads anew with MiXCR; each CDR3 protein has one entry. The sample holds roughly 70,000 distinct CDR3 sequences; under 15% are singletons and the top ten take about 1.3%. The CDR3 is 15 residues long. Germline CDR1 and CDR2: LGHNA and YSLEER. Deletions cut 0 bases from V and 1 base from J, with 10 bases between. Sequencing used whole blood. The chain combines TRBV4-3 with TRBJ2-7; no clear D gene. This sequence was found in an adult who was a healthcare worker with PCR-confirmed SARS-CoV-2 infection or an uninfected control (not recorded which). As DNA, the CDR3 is TGCGCCAGCAGCCAAGAAGTGCTGGAGTCCTACGAGCAGTACTTC. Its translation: CASSQEVLESYEQYF.